The 5 T cell receptor beta chains below were found in one sample sequenced in a study of blood T cell repertoires in COVID-19. Profiled with immunoSEQ multiplex PCR; TCRdb holds only in-frame clones, not every one. The profile shows under 250,000 clones, around 83% of them singletons. Sequenced input: peripheral blood. All receptors come from a man in his forties with active or convalescent COVID-19.

The CDR3: CASSLPGLAGLSYEQYF. The CDR3 nucleotides are TGCGCCAGCAGCTTACCGGGACTAGCGGGTCTCTCCTACGAGCAGTACTTC. J is TRBJ2-7 and V is TRBV5-1; TRBD2 matches at 12 bases. Per the germline V gene, CDR1 is SGHRS and CDR2 is YFSETQ. Germline trimming cut 2 bases from V and 0 bases from J; bases unmatched to any gene: 6. The CDR3 consists of 17 residues.

V and J are TRBV11-2 and TRBJ1-2, with D tentatively TRBD1 (6 bases). Germline values: CDR1 SGHAT, CDR2 FQNNGV. The CDR3 spans 16 residues. V shed 5 bases and J shed 7 bases, with 23 bases lying between them. The CDR3 bases are TGTGCCAGCAGCGTCGCGGGGGCTGGTAACACTCGTGGCTACACCTTC. Its translation: CASSVAGAGNTRGYTF.

The rearrangement links TRBV2 to TRBJ1-5, with a tentative D call TRBD1 (5 bases). The CDR3 runs 15 residues. Trimming removed 7 bases from V and 6 bases from J, with 19 bases in between. Germline V CDR1 and CDR2: SNHLY, FYNNEI. CDR3 DNA sequence: TGTGCCAGCAAGACGGGAGGGGACTTGGGTCAGCCCCAGCATTTT. Translated: CASKTGGDLGQPQHF.

This rearrangement joins TRBV7-8 to TRBJ2-5, with 9 bases identical to TRBD2. Germline trimming cut 4 bases from V and 2 bases from J; bases unmatched to any gene: 14. The germline V gene encodes CDR1 SGHVS and CDR2 FQNEAQ. The CDR3 runs to 18 residues. For the CDR3, the DNA is TGTGCCAGCAGCTACCAAGGGTGGGCTAGCGGGATTCAAGAGACCCAGTACTTC. This encodes CASSYQGWASGIQETQYF.

This chain uses TRBV19 with TRBJ2-7; possibly TRBD2 for D (7 bases). The CDR3 sequence is 15 residues long. V gave up 3 bases and J gave up 4 bases, with 16 bases separating them. Germline V CDR1 and CDR2: LNHDA, SQIVND (reference sequence). CDR3 protein: CASSIPGGRGYEQYF. The CDR3 DNA follows: TGTGCCAGTAGTATTCCCGGGGGGCGCGGTTACGAGCAGTACTTC. The entire variable domain, with the rest obtained from reference TRBV19 and TRBJ2-7, is as follows: DGGITQSPKYLFRKEGQNVTLSCEQNLNHDAMYWYRQDPGQGLRLIYYSQIVNDFQKGDIAEGYSVSREKKESFPLTVTSAQKNPTAFYLCASSIPGGRGYEQYFGPGTRLTVT.